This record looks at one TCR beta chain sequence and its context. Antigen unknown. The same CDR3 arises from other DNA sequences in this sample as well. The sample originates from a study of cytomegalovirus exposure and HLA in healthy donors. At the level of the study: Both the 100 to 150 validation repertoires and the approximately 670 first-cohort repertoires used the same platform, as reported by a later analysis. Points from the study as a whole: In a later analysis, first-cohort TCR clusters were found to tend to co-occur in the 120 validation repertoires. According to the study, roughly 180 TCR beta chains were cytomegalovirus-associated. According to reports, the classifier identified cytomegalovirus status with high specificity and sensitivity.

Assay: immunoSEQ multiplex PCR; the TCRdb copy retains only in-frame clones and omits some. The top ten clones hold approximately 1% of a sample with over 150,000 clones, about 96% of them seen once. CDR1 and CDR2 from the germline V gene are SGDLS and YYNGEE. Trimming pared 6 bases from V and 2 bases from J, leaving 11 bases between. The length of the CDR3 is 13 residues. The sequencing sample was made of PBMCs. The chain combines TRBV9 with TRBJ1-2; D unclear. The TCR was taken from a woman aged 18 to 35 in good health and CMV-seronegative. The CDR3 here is CASTRSGNYGYTF. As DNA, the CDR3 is TGTGCCAGCACTCGGAGCGGGAACTATGGCTACACCTTC.